Given below is one T cell receptor beta chain in context. In this sample, this clonotype turned up a few times. Its antigen remains unidentified. The sample holds no much larger clone one base away, and base qualities are not on file. Its CDR3 holds 15 amino acids, cysteine through phenylalanine. The DNA shown is the 45-base CDR3, in frame from base 1. The junction shows trimming of 3 bases on V and 1 base on J, plus 7 bases between the germline ends. Sequences SNHLY (CDR1) and FYNNEI (CDR2) are obtained from the germline V gene. These data come from a study of early T cells in non-severe SARS-CoV-2 infection (dated by TCRdb to the early 2020s). Study-level background: Because TCR sequencing was done on bulk RNA from unsorted whole blood, the alpha and beta chains could not be paired. The investigation overall reported the following: VDJdb matching was skewed toward anti-spike CD8 responses and likely underestimated virus-specific expansions, missing private and CD4 specificities.

A case-control design nested within a healthcare worker cohort in London, UK, was used, with weekly nasopharyngeal swab PCR tests and blood sampling performed. Healthcare workers were enrolled in the week of the UK lockdown, from 23 to 31 March 2020, and were followed every week for up to about 15 weeks. The library was built by means of 5' RACE. The sequencer was a NextSeq 500. In the TCR library protocol, unique molecular identifiers were attached to individual cDNA molecules to correct for PCR bias and sequencing error. TCR alpha and beta chains were both sequenced, and the abundances of alpha and beta sequences in each sample were closely correlated with each other. The authors processed their data as follows. Decombinator V4 was used to annotate the V gene, J gene and CDR3 of the TCR sequences. TCRs were defined as expanded if a significant change between any two time points was detected under a Poisson model with p below 0.0001. TCR abundances were normalised to the total number of TCRs sequenced per sample and were expressed as counts per million. TRAV1-2 paired with TRAJ12, TRAJ20 or TRAJ33 defined MAIT TCRs, while TRAV10 paired with TRAJ18 defined iNKT TCRs. VDJdb, accessed 1 November 2021, was searched for CMV, EBV and SARS-CoV-2 annotated TCRs, with TCRs annotated for multiple antigens excluded. The public reads were reanalyzed by TCRdb: fastp trimming at Q25, MiXCR alignment, in-frame beta chains only. Each CDR3 protein gets just one entry, which takes the most common genes and DNA from the rows behind it. These V and J calls rely on TCRdb rather than the paper's analysis. Recorded for this sample are roughly 70,000 distinct CDR3 sequences; 20% of them occurred a single time. The top ten clones comprise approximately 15% of the sample.

The receptor was derived from an adult who was a healthcare worker with PCR-confirmed SARS-CoV-2 infection or an uninfected control (not recorded which). This sequence uses TRBV2 and TRBJ2-6, and perhaps TRBD2 as D gene, on 5 matching bases. This specimen was whole blood, taken at baseline. The CDR3 amino acid sequence is: CASSDTGSGANVLTF. The DNA sequence is given as TGTGCCAGCAGTGACACGGGATCTGGGGCCAACGTCCTGACTTTC.